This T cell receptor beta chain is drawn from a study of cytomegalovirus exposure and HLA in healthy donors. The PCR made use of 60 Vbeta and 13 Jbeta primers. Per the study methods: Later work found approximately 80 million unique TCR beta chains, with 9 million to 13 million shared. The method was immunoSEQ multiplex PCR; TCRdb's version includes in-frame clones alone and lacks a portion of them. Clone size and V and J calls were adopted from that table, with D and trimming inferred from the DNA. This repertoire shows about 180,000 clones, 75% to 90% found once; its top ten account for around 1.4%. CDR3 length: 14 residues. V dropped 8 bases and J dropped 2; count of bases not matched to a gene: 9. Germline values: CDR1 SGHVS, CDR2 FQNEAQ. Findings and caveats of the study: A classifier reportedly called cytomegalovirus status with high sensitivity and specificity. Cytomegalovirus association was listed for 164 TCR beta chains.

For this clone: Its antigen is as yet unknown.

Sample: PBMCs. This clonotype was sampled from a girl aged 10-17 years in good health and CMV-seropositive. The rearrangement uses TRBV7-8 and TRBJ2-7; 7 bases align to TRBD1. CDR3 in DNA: TGTGCCAGCTTAAACCGGGACAGCCCCTACGAGCAGTACTTC. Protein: CASLNRDSPYEQYF.